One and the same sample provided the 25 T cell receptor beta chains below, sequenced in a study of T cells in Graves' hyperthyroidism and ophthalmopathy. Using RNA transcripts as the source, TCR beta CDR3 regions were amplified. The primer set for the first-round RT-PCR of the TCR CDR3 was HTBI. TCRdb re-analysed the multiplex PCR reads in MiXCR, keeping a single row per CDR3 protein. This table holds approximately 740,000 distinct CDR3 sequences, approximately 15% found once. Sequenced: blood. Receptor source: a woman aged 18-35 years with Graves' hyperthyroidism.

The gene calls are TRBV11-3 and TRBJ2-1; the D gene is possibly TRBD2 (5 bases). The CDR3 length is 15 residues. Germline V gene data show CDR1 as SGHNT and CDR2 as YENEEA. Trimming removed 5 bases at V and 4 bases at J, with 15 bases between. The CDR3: CASSPISDQYNEQFF. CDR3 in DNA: TGTGCCAGCAGCCCGATTAGCGACCAGTACAATGAGCAGTTCTTC.

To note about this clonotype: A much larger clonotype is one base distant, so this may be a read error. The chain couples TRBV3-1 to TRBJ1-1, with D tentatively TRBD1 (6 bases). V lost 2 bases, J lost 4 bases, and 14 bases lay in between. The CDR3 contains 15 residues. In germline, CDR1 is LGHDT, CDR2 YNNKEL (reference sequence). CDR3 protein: CASSQLLQGRTEAFF. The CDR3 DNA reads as TGTGCCAGCAGCCAACTCCTCCAGGGGCGCACTGAAGCTTTCTTT.

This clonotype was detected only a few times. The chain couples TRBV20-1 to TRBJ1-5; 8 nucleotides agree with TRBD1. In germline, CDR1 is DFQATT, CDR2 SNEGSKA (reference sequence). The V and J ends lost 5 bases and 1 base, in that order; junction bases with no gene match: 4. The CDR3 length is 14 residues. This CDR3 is CSALQGASNQPQHF. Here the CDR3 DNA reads TGCAGTGCTCTTCAGGGGGCAAGCAATCAGCCCCAGCATTTT.

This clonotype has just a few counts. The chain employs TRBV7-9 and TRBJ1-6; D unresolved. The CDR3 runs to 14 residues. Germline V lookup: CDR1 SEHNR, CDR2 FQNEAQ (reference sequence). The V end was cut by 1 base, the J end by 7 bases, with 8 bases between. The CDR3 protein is CASSLETENSPLHF. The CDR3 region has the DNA TGTGCCAGCAGCTTAGAGACGGAGAATTCACCCCTCCACTTT.

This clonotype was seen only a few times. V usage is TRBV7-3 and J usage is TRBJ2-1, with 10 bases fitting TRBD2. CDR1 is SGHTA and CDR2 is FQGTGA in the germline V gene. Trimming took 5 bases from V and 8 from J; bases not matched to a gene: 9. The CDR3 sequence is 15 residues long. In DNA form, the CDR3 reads TGTGCCAGCAGCCCTAGCGGGAGAGGGTCGGATGAGCAGTTCTTC. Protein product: CASSPSGRGSDEQFF.

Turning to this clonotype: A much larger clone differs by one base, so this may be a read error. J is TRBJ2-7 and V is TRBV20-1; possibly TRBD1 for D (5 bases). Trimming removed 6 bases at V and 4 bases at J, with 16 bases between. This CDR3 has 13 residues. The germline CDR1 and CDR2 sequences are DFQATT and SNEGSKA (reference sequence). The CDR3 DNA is TGCAGTGCCAAAGACGGACATTCGTACGAGCAGTACTTC. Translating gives CSAKDGHSYEQYF.

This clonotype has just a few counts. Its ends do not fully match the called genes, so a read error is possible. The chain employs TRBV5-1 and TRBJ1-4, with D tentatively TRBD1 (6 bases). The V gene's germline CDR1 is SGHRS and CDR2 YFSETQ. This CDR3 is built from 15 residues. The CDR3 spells CASSSVGGGGEKLFF. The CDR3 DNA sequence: TGTGCCAGCAGCTCAGTGGGAGGGGGAGGTGAAAAACTGTTTTTT.

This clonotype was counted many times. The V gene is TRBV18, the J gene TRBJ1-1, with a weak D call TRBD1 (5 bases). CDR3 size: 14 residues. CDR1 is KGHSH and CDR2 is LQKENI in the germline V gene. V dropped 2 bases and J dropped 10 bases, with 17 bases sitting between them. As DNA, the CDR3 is TGTGCCAGCTCACCATACGGGGACGACTTAGGAGCTTTCTTT. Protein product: CASSPYGDDLGAFF.

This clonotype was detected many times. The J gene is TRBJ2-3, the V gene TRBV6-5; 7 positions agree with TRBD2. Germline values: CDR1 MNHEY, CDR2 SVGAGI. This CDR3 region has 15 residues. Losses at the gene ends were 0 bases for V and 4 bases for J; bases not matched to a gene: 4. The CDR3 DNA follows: TGTGCCAGCAGTTACTCTCTGGGAGGGTCAGATACGCAGTATTTT. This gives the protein CASSYSLGGSDTQYF.

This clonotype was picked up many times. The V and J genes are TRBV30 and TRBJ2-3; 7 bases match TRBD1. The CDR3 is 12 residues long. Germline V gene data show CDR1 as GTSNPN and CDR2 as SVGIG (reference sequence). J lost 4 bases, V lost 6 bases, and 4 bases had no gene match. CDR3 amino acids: CACDRDADTQYF. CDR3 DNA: TGTGCCTGCGACAGGGATGCAGATACGCAGTATTTT.

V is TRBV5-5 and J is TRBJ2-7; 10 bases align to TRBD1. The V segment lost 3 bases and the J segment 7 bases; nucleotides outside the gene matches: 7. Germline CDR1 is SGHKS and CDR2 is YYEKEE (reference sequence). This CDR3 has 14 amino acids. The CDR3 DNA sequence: TGTGCCAGCAGCTCGGGACAGGGGCTAAAGGAGCAGTACTTC. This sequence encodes CASSSGQGLKEQYF.

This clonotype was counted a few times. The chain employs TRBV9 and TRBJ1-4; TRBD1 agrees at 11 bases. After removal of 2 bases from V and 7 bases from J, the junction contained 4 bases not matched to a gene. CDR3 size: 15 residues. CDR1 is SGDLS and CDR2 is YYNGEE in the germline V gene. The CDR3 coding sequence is TGTGCCAGCAGCGTGGACAGGGGGCGTGGTGAAAAACTGTTTTTT. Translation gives CASSVDRGRGEKLFF.

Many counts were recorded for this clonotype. Written as DNA, the CDR3 is TGCGCCAGCACCCTCCGGGACAGGGTGTATAGCAATCAGCCCCAGCATTTT. This translates into CASTLRDRVYSNQPQHF. The chain couples TRBV5-1 to TRBJ1-5; 9 bases align to TRBD1. Germline V gene lookup returns CDR1 SGHRS and CDR2 YFSETQ. V was pared by 6 bases and J by 0 bases, with 10 bases of the junction left unmatched. The CDR3 contains 17 residues.

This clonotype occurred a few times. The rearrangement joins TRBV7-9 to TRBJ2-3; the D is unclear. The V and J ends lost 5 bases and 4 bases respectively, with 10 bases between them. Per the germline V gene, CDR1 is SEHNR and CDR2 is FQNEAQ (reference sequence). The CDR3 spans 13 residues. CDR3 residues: CASSQEGPDTQYF. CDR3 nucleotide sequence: TGTGCCAGCAGCCAAGAAGGGCCAGATACGCAGTATTTT.

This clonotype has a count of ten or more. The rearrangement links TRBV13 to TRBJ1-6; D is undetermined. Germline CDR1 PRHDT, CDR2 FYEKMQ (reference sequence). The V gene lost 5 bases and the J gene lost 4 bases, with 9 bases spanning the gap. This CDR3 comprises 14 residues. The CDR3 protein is CASSPRGYNSPLHF. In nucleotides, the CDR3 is TGTGCCAGCAGCCCCCGCGGGTATAATTCACCCCTCCACTTT.

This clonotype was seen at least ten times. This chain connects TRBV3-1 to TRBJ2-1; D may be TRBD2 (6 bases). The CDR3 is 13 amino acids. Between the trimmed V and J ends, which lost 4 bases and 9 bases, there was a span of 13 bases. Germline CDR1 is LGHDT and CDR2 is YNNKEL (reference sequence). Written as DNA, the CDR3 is TGTGCCAGCAGCCCACGACTAGAGGGTGAGCAGTTCTTC. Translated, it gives CASSPRLEGEQFF.

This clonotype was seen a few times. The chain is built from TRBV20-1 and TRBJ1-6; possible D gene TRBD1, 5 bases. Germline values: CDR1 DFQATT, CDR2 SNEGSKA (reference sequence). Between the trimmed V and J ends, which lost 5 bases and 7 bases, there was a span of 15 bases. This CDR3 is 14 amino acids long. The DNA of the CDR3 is TGCAGTGCTCTCGAAGGACGGGGGAATTCACCCCTCCACTTT. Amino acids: CSALEGRGNSPLHF.

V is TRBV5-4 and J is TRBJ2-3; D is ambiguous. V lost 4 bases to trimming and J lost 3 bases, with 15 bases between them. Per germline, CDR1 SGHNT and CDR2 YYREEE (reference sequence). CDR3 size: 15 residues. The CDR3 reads CASSPIEQSTDTQYF. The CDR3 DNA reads TGTGCCAGCAGCCCGATTGAACAGTCTACAGATACGCAGTATTTT.

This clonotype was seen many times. This CDR3 is CASSLSGTGYSPLHF. The CDR3 nucleotides are TGTGCCAGCAGTTTATCGGGGACGGGATATTCACCCCTCCACTTT. V is TRBV27 and J is TRBJ1-6; maybe TRBD1 (5 bases). Trimming shortened V by 0 bases and J by 8 bases, and 11 bases separated the two germline ends. The CDR3 runs 15 residues. Germline assignment: CDR1 MNHEY and CDR2 SMNVEV (reference sequence).

CDR3 nucleotides: TGTGCCTGGAGTTCGACAGTAACCGGATCGGGAAAACTGTTTTTT. Encoded protein: CAWSSTVTGSGKLFF. The chain has TRBV30 and TRBJ1-4; the D gene is possibly TRBD1 (5 bases). Germline V gives CDR1 GTSNPN, CDR2 SVGIG (reference sequence). The CDR3 spans 15 residues. The V end lost 2 bases, the J end lost 10 bases, and 20 bases lay between the germline ends.

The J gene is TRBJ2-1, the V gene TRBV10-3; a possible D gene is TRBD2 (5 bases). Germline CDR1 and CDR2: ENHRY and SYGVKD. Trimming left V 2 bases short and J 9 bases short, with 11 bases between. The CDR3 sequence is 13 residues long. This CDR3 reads CAISERGLGEQFF. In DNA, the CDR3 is TGTGCCATCAGTGAGCGGGGATTGGGTGAGCAGTTCTTC.

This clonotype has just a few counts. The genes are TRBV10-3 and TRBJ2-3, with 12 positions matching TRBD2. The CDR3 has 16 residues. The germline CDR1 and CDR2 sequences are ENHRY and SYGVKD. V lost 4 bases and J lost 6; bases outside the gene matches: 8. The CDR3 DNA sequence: TGTGCCATCAGTGGGACTAGCGGGACGTTGCGCGATACGCAGTATTTT. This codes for CAISGTSGTLRDTQYF.

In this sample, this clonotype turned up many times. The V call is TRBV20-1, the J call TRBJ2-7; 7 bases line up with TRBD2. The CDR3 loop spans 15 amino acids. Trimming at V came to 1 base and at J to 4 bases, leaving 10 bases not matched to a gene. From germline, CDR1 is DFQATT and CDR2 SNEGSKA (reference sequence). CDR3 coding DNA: TGCAGTGCTAGAGTCGCGGGGGAGGCGAGGTACGAGCAGTACTTC. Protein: CSARVAGEARYEQYF.

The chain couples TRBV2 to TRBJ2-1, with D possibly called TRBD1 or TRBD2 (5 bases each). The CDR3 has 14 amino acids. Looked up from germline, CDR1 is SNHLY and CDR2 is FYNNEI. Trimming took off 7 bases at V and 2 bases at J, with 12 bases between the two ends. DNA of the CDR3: TGTGCCAGCATGGTGGGGGTTACCTACAATGAGCAGTTCTTC. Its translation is CASMVGVTYNEQFF.

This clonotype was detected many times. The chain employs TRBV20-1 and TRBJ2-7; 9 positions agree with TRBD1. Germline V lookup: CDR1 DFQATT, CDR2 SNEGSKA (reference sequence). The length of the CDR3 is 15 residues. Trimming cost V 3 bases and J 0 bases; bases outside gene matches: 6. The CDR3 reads CSARGQGVPSYEQYF. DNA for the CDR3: TGCAGTGCTAGGGGACAGGGCGTTCCCTCCTACGAGCAGTACTTC.